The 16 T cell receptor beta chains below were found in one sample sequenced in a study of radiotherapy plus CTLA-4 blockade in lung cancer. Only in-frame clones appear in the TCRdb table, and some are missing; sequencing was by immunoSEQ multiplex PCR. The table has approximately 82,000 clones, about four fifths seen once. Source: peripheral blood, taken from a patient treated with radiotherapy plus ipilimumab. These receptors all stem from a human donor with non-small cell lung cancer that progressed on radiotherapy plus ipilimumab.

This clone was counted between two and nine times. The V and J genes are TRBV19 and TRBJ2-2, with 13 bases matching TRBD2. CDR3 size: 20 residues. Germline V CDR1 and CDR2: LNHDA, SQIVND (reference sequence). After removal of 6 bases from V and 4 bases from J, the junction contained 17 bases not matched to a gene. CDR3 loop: CASRPGLAGLRRYGTGELFF. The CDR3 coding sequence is TGTGCCAGTAGACCGGGACTAGCGGGATTAAGGCGATACGGCACCGGGGAGCTGTTTTTT.

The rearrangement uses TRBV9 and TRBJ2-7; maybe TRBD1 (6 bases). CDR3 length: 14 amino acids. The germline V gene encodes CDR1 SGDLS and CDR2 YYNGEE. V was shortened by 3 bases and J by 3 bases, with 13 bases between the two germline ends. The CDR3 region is CASSASGTFYEQYF. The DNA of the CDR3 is TGTGCCAGCAGCGCTTCGGGGACATTCTACGAGCAGTACTTC.

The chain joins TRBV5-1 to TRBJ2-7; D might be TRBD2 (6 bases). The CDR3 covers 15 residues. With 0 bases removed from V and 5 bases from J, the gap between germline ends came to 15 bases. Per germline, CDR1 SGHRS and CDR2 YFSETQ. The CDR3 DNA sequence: TGCGCCAGCAGCTTGGGCGGGGCCTCCCGGGACGAGCAGTACTTC. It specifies CASSLGGASRDEQYF.

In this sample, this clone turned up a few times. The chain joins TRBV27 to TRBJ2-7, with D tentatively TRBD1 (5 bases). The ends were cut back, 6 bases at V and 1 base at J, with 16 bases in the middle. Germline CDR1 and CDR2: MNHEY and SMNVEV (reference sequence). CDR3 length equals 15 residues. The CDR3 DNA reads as TGTGCCAGCAGCCTTCAGGGTGGGAAATCCTACGAGCAGTACTTC. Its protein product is CASSLQGGKSYEQYF.

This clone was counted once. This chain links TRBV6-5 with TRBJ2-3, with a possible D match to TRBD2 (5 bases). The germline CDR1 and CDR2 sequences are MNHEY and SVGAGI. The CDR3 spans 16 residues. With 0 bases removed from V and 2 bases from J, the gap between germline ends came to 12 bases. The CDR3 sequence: CASSYSGISYTDTQYF. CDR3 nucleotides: TGTGCCAGCAGTTACTCCGGGATCTCTTACACAGATACGCAGTATTTT.

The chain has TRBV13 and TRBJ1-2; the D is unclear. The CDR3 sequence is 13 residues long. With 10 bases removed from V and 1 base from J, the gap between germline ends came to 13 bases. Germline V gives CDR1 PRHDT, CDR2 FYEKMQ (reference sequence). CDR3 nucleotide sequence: TGTGCCATCCCGGCGGGTGGTAACTATGGCTACACCTTC. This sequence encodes CAIPAGGNYGYTF.

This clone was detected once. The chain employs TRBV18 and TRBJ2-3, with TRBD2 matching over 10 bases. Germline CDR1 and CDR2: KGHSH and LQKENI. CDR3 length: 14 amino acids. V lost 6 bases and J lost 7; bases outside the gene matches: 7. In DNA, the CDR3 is TGTGCCAGCTCGTCACTAGCGGGGATGTATACGCAGTATTTT. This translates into CASSSLAGMYTQYF. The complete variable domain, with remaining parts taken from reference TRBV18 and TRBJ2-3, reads NAGVMQNPRHLVRRRGQEARLRCSPMKGHSHVYWYRQLPEEGLKFMVYLQKENIIDESGMPKERFSAEFPKEGPSILRIQQVVRGDSAAYFCASSSLAGMYTQYFGPGTRLTVL.

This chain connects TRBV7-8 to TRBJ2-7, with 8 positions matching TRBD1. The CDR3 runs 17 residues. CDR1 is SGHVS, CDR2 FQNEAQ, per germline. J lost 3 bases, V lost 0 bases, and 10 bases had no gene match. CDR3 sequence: CASSLADRGFVFYEQYF. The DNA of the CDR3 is TGTGCCAGCAGCTTAGCAGACAGGGGTTTTGTGTTCTACGAGCAGTACTTC.

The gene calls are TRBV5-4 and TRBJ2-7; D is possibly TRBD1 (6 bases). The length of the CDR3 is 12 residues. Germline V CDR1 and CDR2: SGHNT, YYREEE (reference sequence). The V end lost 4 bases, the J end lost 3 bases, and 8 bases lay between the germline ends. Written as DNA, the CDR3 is TGTGCCAGCAGCCAACAGGGCTACGAGCAGTACTTC. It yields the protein CASSQQGYEQYF.

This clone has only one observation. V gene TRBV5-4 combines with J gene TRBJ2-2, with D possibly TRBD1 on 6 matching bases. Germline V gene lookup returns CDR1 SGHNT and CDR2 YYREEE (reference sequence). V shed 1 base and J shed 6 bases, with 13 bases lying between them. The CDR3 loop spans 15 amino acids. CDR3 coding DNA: TGTGCCAGCAGCTTGCTCCCGTCAGGGGCCGGGGAGCTGTTTTTT. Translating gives CASSLLPSGAGELFF.

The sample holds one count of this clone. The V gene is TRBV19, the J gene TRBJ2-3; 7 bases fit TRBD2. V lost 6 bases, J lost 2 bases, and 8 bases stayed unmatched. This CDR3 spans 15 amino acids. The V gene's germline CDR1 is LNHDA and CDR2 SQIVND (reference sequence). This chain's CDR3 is CASRPTGTITDTQYF. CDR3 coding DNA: TGTGCCAGTAGACCCACCGGGACTATCACAGATACGCAGTATTTT.

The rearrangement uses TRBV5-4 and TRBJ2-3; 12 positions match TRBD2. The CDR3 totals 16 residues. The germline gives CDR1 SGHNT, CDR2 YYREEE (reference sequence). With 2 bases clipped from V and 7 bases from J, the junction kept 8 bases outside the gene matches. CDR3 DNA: TGTGCCAGCAGCTTTCTAGCGGGAGGGTTCATGAATACGCAGTATTTT. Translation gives CASSFLAGGFMNTQYF.

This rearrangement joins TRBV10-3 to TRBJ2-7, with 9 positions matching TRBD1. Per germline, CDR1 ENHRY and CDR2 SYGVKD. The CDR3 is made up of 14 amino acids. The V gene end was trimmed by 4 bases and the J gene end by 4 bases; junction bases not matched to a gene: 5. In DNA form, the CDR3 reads TGTGCCATCAGTGTAACGGGACAGGGTTACGAGCAGTACTTC. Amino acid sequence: CAISVTGQGYEQYF.

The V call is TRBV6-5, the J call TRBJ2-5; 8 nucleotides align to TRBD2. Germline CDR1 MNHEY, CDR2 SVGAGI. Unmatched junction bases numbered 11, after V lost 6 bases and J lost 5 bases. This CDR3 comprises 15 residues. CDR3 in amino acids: CASSLSGIGKETQYF. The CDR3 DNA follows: TGTGCCAGCAGCCTTAGCGGGATCGGTAAGGAGACCCAGTACTTC.

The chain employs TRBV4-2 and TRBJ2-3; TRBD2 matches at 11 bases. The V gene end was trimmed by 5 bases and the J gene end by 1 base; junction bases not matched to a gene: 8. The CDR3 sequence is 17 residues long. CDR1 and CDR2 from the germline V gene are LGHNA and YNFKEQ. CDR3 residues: CASSITPTSGGTDTQYF. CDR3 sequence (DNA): TGTGCCAGCAGCATAACTCCGACTAGCGGGGGCACAGATACGCAGTATTTT.

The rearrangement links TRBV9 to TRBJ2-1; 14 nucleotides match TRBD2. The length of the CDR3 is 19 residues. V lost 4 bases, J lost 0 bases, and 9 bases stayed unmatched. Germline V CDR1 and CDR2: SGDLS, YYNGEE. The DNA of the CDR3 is TGTGCCAGCAGCCGCGGGACTAGCGGGGGCCCCAGCTCCTACAATGAGCAGTTCTTC. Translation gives CASSRGTSGGPSSYNEQFF.